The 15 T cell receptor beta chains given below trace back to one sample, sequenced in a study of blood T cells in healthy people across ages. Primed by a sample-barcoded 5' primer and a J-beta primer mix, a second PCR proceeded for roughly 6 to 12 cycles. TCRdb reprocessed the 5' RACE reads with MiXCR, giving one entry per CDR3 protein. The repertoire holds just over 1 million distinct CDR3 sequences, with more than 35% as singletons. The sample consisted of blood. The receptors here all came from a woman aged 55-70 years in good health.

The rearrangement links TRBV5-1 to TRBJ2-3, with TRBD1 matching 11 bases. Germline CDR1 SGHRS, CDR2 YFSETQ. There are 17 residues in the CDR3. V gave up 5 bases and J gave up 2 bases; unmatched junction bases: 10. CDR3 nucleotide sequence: TGCGCCAGCAGGCGGATCGGGACAGGGGGATTCACAGATACGCAGTATTTT. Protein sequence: CASRRIGTGGFTDTQYF.

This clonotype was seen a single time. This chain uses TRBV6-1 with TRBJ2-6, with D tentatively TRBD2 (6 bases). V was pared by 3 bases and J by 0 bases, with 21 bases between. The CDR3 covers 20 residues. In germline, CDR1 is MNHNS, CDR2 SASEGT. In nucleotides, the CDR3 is TGTGCCAGCAGTGATTGGGTCGGGCAGCGGGCCTACTCTGGGGCCAACGTCCTGACTTTC. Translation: CASSDWVGQRAYSGANVLTF.

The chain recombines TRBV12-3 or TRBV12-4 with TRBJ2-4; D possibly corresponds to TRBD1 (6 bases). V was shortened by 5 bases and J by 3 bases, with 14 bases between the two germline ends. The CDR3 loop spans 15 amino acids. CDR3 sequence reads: CASSDGGNGKNIQYF. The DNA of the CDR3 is TGTGCCAGCAGTGATGGGGGCAATGGCAAAAACATTCAGTACTTC.

The DNA for the CDR3 is TGCAGTGCTAGAGATCTAGAGGGCTCCCGCGAGCAGTACTTC. It codes for CSARDLEGSREQYF. The rearrangement links TRBV20-1 to TRBJ2-7; perhaps TRBD2 as D (5 bases). Per germline, CDR1 DFQATT and CDR2 SNEGSKA (reference sequence). Trimming left V 0 bases short and J 6 bases short, with 15 bases between. This CDR3 comprises 14 residues.

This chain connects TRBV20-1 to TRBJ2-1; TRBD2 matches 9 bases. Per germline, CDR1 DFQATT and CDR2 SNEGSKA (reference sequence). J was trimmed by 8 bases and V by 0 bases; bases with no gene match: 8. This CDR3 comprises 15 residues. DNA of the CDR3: TGCAGTGCTAGAGATTTAGGACTAGCGTTGGATGAGCAGTTCTTC. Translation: CSARDLGLALDEQFF.

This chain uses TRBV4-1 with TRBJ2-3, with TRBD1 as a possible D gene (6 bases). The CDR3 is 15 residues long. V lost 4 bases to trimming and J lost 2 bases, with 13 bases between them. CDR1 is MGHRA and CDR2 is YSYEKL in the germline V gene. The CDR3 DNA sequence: TGCGCCAGCAGCCGTGGACAGACACTCACAGATACGCAGTATTTT. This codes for CASSRGQTLTDTQYF.

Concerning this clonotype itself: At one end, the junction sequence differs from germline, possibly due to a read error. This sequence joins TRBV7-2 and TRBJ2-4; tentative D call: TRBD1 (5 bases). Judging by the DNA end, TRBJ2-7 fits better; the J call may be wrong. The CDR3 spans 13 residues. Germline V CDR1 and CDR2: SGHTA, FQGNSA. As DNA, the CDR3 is TGTGCCGGCAGCCCAGGGTGGAGCAGCGAGCAGTACTTC. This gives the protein CAGSPGWSSEQYF.

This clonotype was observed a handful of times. This chain's CDR3 is CSARRGGGYTF. CDR3 nucleotide sequence: TGCAGTGCTAGAAGGGGCGGTGGCTACACCTTC. The genes are TRBV20-1 and TRBJ1-2; D may be TRBD1 (5 bases). CDR1 DFQATT and CDR2 SNEGSKA come from the germline V gene (reference sequence). V dropped 2 bases and J dropped 7 bases, with 8 bases sitting between them. This CDR3 is 11 amino acids long.

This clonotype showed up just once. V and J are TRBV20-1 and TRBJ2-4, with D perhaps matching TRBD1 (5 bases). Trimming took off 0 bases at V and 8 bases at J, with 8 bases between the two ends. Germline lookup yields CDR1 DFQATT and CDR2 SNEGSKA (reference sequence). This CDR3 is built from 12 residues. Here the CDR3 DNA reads TGCAGTGCTAGAGAAGGGGTACACATTCAGTACTTC. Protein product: CSAREGVHIQYF.

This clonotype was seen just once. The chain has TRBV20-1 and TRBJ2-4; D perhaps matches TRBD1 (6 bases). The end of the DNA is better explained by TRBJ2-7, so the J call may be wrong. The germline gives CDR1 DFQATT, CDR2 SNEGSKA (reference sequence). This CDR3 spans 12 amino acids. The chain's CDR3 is CSAHNRACEQYF. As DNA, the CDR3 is TGCAGTGCCCACAACAGGGCCTGCGAGCAGTACTTC.

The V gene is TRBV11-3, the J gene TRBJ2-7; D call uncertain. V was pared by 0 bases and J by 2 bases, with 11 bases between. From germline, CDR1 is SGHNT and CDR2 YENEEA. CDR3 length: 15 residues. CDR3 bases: TGTGCCAGCAGCTTAGAGGCAGGTCCCACCTACGAGCAGTACTTC. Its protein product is CASSLEAGPTYEQYF.

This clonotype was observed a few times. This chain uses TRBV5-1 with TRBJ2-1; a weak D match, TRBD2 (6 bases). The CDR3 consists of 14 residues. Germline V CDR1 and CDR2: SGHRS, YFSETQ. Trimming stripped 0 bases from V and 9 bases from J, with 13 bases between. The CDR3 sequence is CASSLEPREPEQFF. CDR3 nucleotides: TGCGCCAGCAGCTTGGAGCCCCGGGAGCCTGAGCAGTTCTTC.

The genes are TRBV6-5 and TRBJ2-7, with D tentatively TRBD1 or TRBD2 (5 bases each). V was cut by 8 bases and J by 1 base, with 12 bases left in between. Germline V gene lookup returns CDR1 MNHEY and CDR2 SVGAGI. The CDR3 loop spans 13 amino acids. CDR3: CASAGTSSYEQYF. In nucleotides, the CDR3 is TGTGCCAGCGCCGGGACGAGTTCCTACGAGCAGTACTTC.

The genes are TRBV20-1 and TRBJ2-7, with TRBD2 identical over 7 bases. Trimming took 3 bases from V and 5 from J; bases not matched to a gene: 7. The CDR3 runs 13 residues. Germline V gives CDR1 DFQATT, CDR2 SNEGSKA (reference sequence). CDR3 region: CSASHLAEDEQYF. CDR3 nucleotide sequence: TGCAGTGCTAGTCATCTAGCGGAGGACGAGCAGTACTTC.

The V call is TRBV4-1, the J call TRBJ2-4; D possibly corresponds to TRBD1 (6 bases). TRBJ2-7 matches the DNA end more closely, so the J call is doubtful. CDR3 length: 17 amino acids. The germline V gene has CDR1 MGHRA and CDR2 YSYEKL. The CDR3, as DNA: TGCGCCAGCAGCCAAGATAAAAGGACAGACTATCCCTACGAGCAGTACTTC. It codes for CASSQDKRTDYPYEQYF.